The entry that follows covers one TCR beta chain sequence. Its antigen is unidentified. The method was immunoSEQ multiplex PCR; TCRdb's version includes in-frame clones alone and lacks a portion of them. The sample has around 18,000 clones, roughly 77% seen once. The unexposed donors gave CD4+ T cells in about 2011-2019, prior to COVID-19. After nine to ten days of culture, CD4+ T cells were isolated. This entry comes from a study of CD4 T cells in relation to SARS-CoV-2 and coronaviruses. About the study: TCR beta CDR3s were sequenced after roughly 10-day antigen culture of PBMCs.

Notes on the study in general: In about 65% of donors, memory CD4+ clonotypes crossrecognized SARS-CoV-2 and at least one common cold coronavirus spike. The cross-reactivity analysis covered only spike protein, not other viral proteins.

Between the trimmed V and J ends, which lost 1 base and 5 bases, there was a span of 15 bases. Germline V lookup: CDR1 WSHSY, CDR2 SAAADI. There are 15 residues in the CDR3. This rearrangement joins TRBV10-2 to TRBJ2-7, with D possibly matching TRBD1 (5 bases). This TCR was recovered from a human donor in good health. Sequences were obtained from CD4+ T cells from PBMCs, cultured in vitro. The CDR3 DNA reads as TGCGCCAGCAGTGAGTGGTCAGGGTTTTCCCACGAGCAGTACTTC. Encoded protein: CASSEWSGFSHEQYF.